A single sample gave rise to the 10 T cell receptor beta chains below, sequenced in a study of cytomegalovirus exposure and HLA in healthy donors. PCR was performed using 60 Vbeta and 13 Jbeta primers. Using immunoSEQ multiplex PCR, the repertoire was profiled, and TCRdb retains in-frame clones only, with some absent. This sample has approximately 180,000 clones, with about 81% found just once. Source material: PBMCs. Receptors were obtained from a woman aged 25 to 39 in good health and CMV-seronegative.

The rearrangement links TRBV28 to TRBJ1-1, with D unclear. Between the trimmed V and J ends, which lost 4 bases and 2 bases, there was a span of 14 bases. Germline V CDR1 and CDR2: MDHEN, SYDVKM. CDR3 size: 15 residues. The DNA for the CDR3 is TGTGCCAGCAGTTGGATTATAAGGAGAAACACTGAAGCTTTCTTT. This sequence encodes CASSWIIRRNTEAFF.

V and J are TRBV7-2 and TRBJ2-3, with 12 bases identical to TRBD2. Germline CDR1 and CDR2: SGHTA and FQGNSA. V gave up 4 bases and J gave up 5 bases; unmatched junction bases: 4. The CDR3 has 15 amino acids. The CDR3 sequence: CASSYGLAGRDTQYF. The DNA of the CDR3 is TGTGCCAGCAGCTACGGACTAGCGGGAAGAGATACGCAGTATTTT.

A single count supports this clone. The rearrangement joins TRBV4-3 to TRBJ2-6; 12 nucleotides agree with TRBD1. V gave up 5 bases and J gave up 2 bases; unmatched junction bases: 4. Germline values: CDR1 LGHNA, CDR2 YSLEER. The CDR3 spans 17 residues. The DNA for the CDR3 is TGCGCCAGCAGCGAAGGGACAGGGGGCCCTGGGGCCAACGTCCTGACTTTC. Residues: CASSEGTGGPGANVLTF.

The sample holds a few counts of this clone. V usage is TRBV6-6 and J usage is TRBJ1-1; a weak D match, TRBD1 (5 bases). With 6 bases removed from V and 4 bases from J, the gap between germline ends came to 12 bases. CDR3 length equals 13 residues. Germline-derived CDR1 and CDR2 are MNHNY and SVGAGI (reference sequence). For the CDR3, the DNA is TGTGCCAGCAGCTTCGGGGGGAGCACTGAAGCTTTCTTT. It codes for CASSFGGSTEAFF.

This clone has only a few counts. The rearrangement uses TRBV5-4 and TRBJ2-5, with D perhaps TRBD2 (5 bases). Germline values: CDR1 SGHNT, CDR2 YYREEE (reference sequence). The CDR3 consists of 14 residues. V lost 0 bases and J 4 bases, leaving 10 bases between the germline ends. CDR3 region: CASSLATGRETQYF. For the CDR3, the DNA is TGTGCCAGCAGCTTGGCGACGGGAAGAGAGACCCAGTACTTC.

The chain has TRBV11-2 and TRBJ2-7, with a weak D call TRBD2 (5 bases). CDR1 is SGHAT, CDR2 FQNNGV, per germline. Deletions cut 1 base from V and 0 bases from J, with 10 bases between. The length of the CDR3 is 15 residues. CDR3 nucleotide sequence: TGTGCCAGCAGCTTAGCTCTGGGGAGCTCCTACGAGCAGTACTTC. Residues: CASSLALGSSYEQYF.

In its sample, this clone was seen a few times. The chain links TRBV7-2 to TRBJ2-7; D unresolved. The V gene's germline CDR1 is SGHTA and CDR2 FQGNSA. V dropped 7 bases and J dropped 4 bases, with 8 bases sitting between them. The CDR3 sequence is 11 residues long. The CDR3 sequence: CASTAGYEQYF. The CDR3 nucleotides are TGTGCCAGCACGGCCGGGTACGAGCAGTACTTC.

The rearrangement links TRBV9 to TRBJ1-1; possibly TRBD1 for D (5 bases). Per the germline V gene, CDR1 is SGDLS and CDR2 is YYNGEE. The CDR3 consists of 14 residues. V lost 0 bases and J lost 3, with 9 bases in between. The CDR3 is CASSVEGWHTEAFF. In DNA, the CDR3 is TGTGCCAGCAGCGTAGAGGGGTGGCACACTGAAGCTTTCTTT.

The J gene is TRBJ1-2, the V gene TRBV27; D gene uncertain. With 0 bases removed from V and 4 bases from J, the gap between germline ends came to 18 bases. Germline CDR1 is MNHEY and CDR2 is SMNVEV (reference sequence). The length of the CDR3 is 17 residues. CDR3 DNA: TGTGCCAGCAGTTTATCGACATCCCCAGGCGCAGGCTATGGCTACACCTTC. It is translated as CASSLSTSPGAGYGYTF.

V is TRBV5-4 and J is TRBJ2-1; 12 bases align to TRBD2. Germline lookup yields CDR1 SGHNT and CDR2 YYREEE (reference sequence). This CDR3 has 17 residues. J lost 10 bases, V lost 6 bases, and 17 bases had no gene match. The CDR3 protein is CASTSRGSLAGGGEQFF. The CDR3 DNA is TGTGCCAGCACCTCCCGGGGCTCCCTAGCGGGAGGGGGGGAGCAGTTCTTC.